A single T cell receptor beta chain is shown here with its context. No antigen is known for it. CDR3 size: 16 residues. Trimming removed 1 base from V and 2 bases from J; junction bases left unmatched: 3. Germline CDR1 is SGHVS and CDR2 is FNYEAQ. The data were taken from a study of T cell responses to AZD1222 COVID-19 vaccine. Findings and limits, study-wide: Vaccination with two AZD1222 doses was followed by a rise in Spike-specific TCR breadth and depth. Reportedly, close to half of spike-specific TCRs are directed against unmutated variant regions. Repertoire collection took place solely once the T cell response had peaked.

Generated by immunoSEQ multiplex PCR, the TCRdb table keeps only in-frame clones and is missing some. Among approximately 140,000 clones listed, approximately 90% were seen once. This clonotype originated in an adult in good health. This rearrangement joins TRBV7-6 to TRBJ1-3; 9 bases fit TRBD1. The sample was peripheral blood, taken on day 0 of AZD1222 vaccination. In DNA form, the CDR3 reads TGTGCCAGCAGCTTAGGGGGACAGGGACCTGGAAACACCATATATTTT. It codes for CASSLGGQGPGNTIYF.